This TCR beta chain was identified in a study of T-cell memory formation after mild COVID-19. Study-wide background: TCR clusters showed largely donor specificity.

TCR alpha and TCR beta cDNA libraries carrying sample barcodes and UMIs came from 5'RACE with constant-segment primers. MiXCR, run by TCRdb on the 5' RACE reads, gives a single entry per CDR3 protein. The sample has more than 75,000 distinct CDR3 sequences; approximately 13% are singletons. The V and J ends lost 5 bases and 4 bases, in that order; junction bases with no gene match: 8. The CDR3 totals 15 residues. CDR1 and CDR2 from the germline V gene are SNHLY and FYNNEI. The clonotype was recovered from an adult woman who had mild COVID-19 (a few samples of this study predate the infection). Cell type and time point are not known. Material for sequencing was PBMCs or a T cell subset sorted from them (not recorded which). The J gene is TRBJ2-3, the V gene TRBV2; 8 bases fit TRBD2. CDR3 sequence: CASSSAGGASDTQYF. The CDR3 DNA reads as TGTGCCAGCAGTTCTGCCGGGGGGGCCTCAGATACGCAGTATTTT.